This TCR beta chain is from a study of T cells in Graves' hyperthyroidism and ophthalmopathy (dated by TCRdb to the late 2010s). Notes on the research overall: Peripheral blood samples were taken at the time of initial diagnosis, prior to any treatment. To identify distinguishing TCR V-J signatures, a discovery cohort of about 100 patients was used, comprising 43 with Graves' ophthalmopathy and under 60 with stable Graves' hyperthyroidism. In about 6 Graves' hyperthyroidism patients, the study also compared T-cell repertoires from thyroid tissue with T-cell repertoires from blood. Prospective prediction of ophthalmopathy was tested in an independent validation cohort of fewer than 20 hyperthyroidism patients and 15 to 17 patients who later progressed to ophthalmopathy. After sampling, hyperthyroidism patients received methimazole starting at 30 mg daily, and ophthalmopathy patients received high-dose intravenous methylprednisolone. For training and testing, the 100 patients in the discovery cohort were randomly divided in a 7:3 ratio. The paper describes TCR Vbeta CDR3 sequencing of 140 or so peripheral blood samples, made up of fewer than 50 ophthalmopathy patients, around 78 hyperthyroidism patients and around 17 progressor patients.

V ends up 4 bases short and J 1 base short, with an unmatched junction base count of 6. Spanning cysteine to phenylalanine, the CDR3 consists of 15 amino acids. The kept DNA is CDR3 alone, 45 bases in frame from the first base. According to the germline V gene, CDR1 reads MNHNS and CDR2 reads SASEGT. Moderately to severely active disease, a Clinical Activity Score of at least 3, a NOSPECS grade of at least 4, and a duration under 3 months were present in ophthalmopathy patients. The study excluded patients with uncontrolled infections, other autoimmune diseases, pregnancy or lactation. Clinical symptoms, serum thyroxine and TRAb, thyroid ultrasound, and orbital computed tomography formed the basis for the diagnoses. PBMCs were separated from around 9.1 ml of fresh peripheral blood using Ficoll-Paque density gradient centrifugation. Total RNA was extracted with Trizol reagent, and quality was checked on an Agilent 2100 Bioanalyzer.

TCR beta CDR3 regions were amplified from RNA transcripts. A first-round RT-PCR of the TCR CDR3 used the HTBI primer set with the Qiagen OneStep RT-PCR kit. Libraries were constructed in a second round of multiplex PCR, after which size selection and purification were performed. Libraries were sequenced paired-end with 100 bp reads on an Illumina HiSeq2000. Processing in the source paper ran as follows. SOAPnuke was used to process the raw data, throwing out any read that contained adapters or uncalled bases, had a mean Phred below 15, or lacked an exact constant-primer or identifier match. COPE v1.2.5 was used to merge the high-quality paired reads, and each unique nucleotide sequence was defined as a clonotype. MiTCR v1.1 was used to align the clonotypes against IMGT TRBV, TRBD and TRBJ reference segments. Only V-J combinations with frequency above 0.0001, covering 99% to 99.2% of repertoires, were analysed. The TCS score was defined as the ratio of F50 (clonal expansion) to E x V (chaos), calculated using BLOSUM62-based TCRdist between CDR3 peptides within each V-J. Welch's t-statistics and random forest reduced 500 to 650 V-J features to 10 to 15, which were used in a naive Bayes classifier (R e1071). TCRdb's own reprocessing of the public reads used fastp at Q25 and MiXCR and kept productive beta chains. Rows with one shared CDR3 protein collapse into an entry with the most common genes and DNA. It is TCRdb's table, rather than the study itself, that gives the V and J calls and clone size. The table for this sample lists about 350,000 distinct CDR3 sequences; about 15% of them were counted only once. About 21% of the sample is in the top ten clones.

This clonotype appeared many times. The clone's antigen remains unknown. Per-base quality was not reported, and no clone a single base away is much larger than it. Study-wide conclusions, independent of this receptor: In validation, the model predicted progression to ophthalmopathy a median of approximately 6.6 months before onset, with about 67% sensitivity and almost 75% specificity. A model built on a 13 V-J signature distinguished ophthalmopathy from stable hyperthyroidism, reaching roughly 88% sensitivity and about 81% specificity in cross-validation and 80%/75% in testing. Blood samples also contained most of the expanded thyroid clonotypes (frequency above 0.001), which suggests that blood repertoires may reflect thyroid immune responses. Sample size was not statistically predetermined, and investigators were not blinded to group allocation.

Sequencing used blood. The origin of this receptor is a woman aged 60-70 years with Graves' ophthalmopathy. Recombination joined TRBV6-1 with TRBJ2-5; the central 7 bases match TRBD1. The DNA reads as follows: TGTGCCAGCAGTGTCGGGACAGCCCCCCAAGAGACCCAGTACTTC. It translates to CASSVGTAPQETQYF.